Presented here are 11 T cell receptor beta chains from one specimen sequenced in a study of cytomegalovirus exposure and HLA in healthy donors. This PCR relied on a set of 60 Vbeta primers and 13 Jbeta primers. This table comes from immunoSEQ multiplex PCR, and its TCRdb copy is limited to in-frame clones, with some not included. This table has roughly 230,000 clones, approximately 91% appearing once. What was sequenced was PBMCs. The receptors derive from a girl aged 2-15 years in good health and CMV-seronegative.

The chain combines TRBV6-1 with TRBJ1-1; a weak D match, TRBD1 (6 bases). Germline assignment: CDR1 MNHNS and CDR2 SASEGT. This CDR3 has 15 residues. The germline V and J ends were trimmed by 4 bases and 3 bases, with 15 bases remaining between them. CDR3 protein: CASSGDTGIDTEAFF. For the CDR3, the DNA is TGTGCCAGCAGTGGAGATACAGGGATCGACACTGAAGCTTTCTTT.

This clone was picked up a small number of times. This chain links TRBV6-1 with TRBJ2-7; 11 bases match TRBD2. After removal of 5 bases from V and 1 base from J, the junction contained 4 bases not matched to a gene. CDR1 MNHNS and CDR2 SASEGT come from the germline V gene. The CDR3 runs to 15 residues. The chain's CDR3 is CASSTSGGVSYEQYF. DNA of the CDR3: TGTGCCAGCAGTACTAGCGGGGGAGTTTCCTACGAGCAGTACTTC.

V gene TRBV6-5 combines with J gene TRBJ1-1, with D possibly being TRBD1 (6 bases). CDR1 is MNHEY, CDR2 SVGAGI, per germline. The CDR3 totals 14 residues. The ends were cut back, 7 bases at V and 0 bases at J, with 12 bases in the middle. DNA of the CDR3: TGTGCCAGCACCGGGCCAGGGGTGAACACTGAAGCTTTCTTT. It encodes CASTGPGVNTEAFF.

DNA for the CDR3: TGCAGTGCCCCGGGGGGAGATACGCAGTATTTT. Translated: CSAPGGDTQYF. V gene TRBV20-1 combines with J gene TRBJ2-3; TRBD2 matches 7 bases. CDR1 DFQATT and CDR2 SNEGSKA come from the germline V gene (reference sequence). V was pared by 6 bases and J by 5 bases, with 2 bases of the junction left unmatched. The CDR3 sequence is 11 residues long.

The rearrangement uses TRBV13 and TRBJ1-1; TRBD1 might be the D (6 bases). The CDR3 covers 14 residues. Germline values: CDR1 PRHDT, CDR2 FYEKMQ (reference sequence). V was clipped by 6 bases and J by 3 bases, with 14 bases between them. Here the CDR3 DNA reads TGTGCCAGCAGGCCGTTAGGGGGACACACTGAAGCTTTCTTT. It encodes CASRPLGGHTEAFF.

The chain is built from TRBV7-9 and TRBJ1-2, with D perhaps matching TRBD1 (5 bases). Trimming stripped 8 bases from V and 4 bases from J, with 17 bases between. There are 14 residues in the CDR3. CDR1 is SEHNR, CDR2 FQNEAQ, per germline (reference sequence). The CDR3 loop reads CASCPDNGPYGYTF. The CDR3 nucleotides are TGTGCCAGCTGCCCGGACAACGGACCCTATGGCTACACCTTC.

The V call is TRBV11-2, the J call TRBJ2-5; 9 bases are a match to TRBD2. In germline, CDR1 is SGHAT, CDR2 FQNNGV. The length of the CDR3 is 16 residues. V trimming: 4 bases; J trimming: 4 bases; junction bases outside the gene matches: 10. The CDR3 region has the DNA TGTGCCAGCAGCTCGGCCGGACTAGCGACTGGAGAGACCCAGTACTTC. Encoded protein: CASSSAGLATGETQYF. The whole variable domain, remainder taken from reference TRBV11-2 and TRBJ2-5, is EAGVAQSPRYKIIEKRQSVAFWCNPISGHATLYWYQQILGQGPKLLIQFQNNGVVDDSQLPKDRFSAERLKGVDSTLKIQPAKLEDSAVYLCASSSAGLATGETQYFGPGTRLLVL.

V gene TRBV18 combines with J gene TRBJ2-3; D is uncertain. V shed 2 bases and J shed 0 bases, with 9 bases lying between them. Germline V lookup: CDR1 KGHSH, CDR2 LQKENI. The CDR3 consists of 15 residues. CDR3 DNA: TGTGCCAGCTCACCAGTTGGCGGAAGCACAGATACGCAGTATTTT. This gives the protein CASSPVGGSTDTQYF.

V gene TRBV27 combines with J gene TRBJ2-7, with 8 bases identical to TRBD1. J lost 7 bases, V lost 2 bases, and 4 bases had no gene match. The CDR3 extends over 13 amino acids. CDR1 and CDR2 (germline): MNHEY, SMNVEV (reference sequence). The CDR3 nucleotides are TGTGCCAGCAGTTTAGGGACAGGAGGAGAGCAGTACTTC. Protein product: CASSLGTGGEQYF.

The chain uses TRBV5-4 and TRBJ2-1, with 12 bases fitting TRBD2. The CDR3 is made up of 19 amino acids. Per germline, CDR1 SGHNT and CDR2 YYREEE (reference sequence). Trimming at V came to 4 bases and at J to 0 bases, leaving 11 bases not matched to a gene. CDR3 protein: CASSQGALAGGSSYNEQFF. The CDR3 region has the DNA TGTGCCAGCAGCCAAGGTGCCCTAGCGGGAGGGAGCTCCTACAATGAGCAGTTCTTC.

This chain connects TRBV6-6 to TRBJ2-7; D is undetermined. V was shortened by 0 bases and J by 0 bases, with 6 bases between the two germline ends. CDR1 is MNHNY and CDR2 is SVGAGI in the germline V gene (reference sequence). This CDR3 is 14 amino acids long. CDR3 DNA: TGTGCCAGCAGTTACTCGTCTAGCTCCTACGAGCAGTACTTC. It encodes CASSYSSSSYEQYF.